Following are 2 T cell receptor beta chains from one sample sequenced in a study of T cell responses to AZD1222 COVID-19 vaccine. Repertoires were generated with immunoSEQ multiplex PCR, while TCRdb's copy carries only in-frame clones and drops some. The sample records 120,000 or so clones, around 88% being singletons. The sample consisted of peripheral blood, taken on day 0 of AZD1222 vaccination. The receptors stem from an adult in good health.

The chain uses TRBV5-6 and TRBJ1-3; D is uncertain. This CDR3 spans 14 amino acids. V dropped 1 base and J dropped 0 bases, with 5 bases sitting between them. The V gene's germline CDR1 is SGHDT and CDR2 YYEEEE. CDR3 nucleotide sequence: TGTGCCAGCAGCTTGCAGGACTCTGGAAACACCATATATTTT. The encoded protein is CASSLQDSGNTIYF. Complete variable domain (other parts from reference TRBV5-6 and TRBJ1-3): DAGVTQSPTHLIKTRGQQVTLRCSPKSGHDTVSWYQQALGQGPQFIFQYYEEEERQRGNFPDRFSGHQFPNYSSELNVNALLLGDSALYLCASSLQDSGNTIYFGEGSWLTVV.

The chain joins TRBV3-1 (or the pseudogene TRBV3-2) to TRBJ1-2, with D perhaps matching TRBD1 (6 bases). This CDR3 has 16 residues. V was trimmed by 3 bases and J by 2 bases, leaving 16 bases between them. CDR1 LGHDT and CDR2 YNNKEL come from the germline V gene (reference sequence). The CDR3 sequence is CASSHGQFGGNYGYTF. The CDR3, as DNA: TGTGCCAGCAGCCACGGACAGTTCGGGGGGAACTATGGCTACACCTTC.